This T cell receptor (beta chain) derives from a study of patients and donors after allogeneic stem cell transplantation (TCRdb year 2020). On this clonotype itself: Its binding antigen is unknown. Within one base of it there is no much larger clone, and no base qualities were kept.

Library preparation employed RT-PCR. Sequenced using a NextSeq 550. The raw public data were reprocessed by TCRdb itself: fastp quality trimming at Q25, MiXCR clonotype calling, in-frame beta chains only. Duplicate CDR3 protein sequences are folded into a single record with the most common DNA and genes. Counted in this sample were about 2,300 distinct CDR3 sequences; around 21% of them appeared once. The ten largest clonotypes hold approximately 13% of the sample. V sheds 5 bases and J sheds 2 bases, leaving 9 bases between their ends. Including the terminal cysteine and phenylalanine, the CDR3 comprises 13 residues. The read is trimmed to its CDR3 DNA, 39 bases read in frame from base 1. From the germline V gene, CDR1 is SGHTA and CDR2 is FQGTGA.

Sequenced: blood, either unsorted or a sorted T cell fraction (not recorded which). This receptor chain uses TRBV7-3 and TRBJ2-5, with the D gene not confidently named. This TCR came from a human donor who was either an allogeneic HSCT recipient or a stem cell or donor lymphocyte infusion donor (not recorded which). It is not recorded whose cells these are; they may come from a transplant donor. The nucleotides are TGTGCCAGCAGCCCGGGCAGTCAAGAGACCCAGTACTTC. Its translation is CASSPGSQETQYF.